The sequence of this T cell receptor (beta chain) was determined in a study of T cell responses to AZD1222 COVID-19 vaccine. Whole-study findings and limits: There were repertoire samples only from the period after the peak T cell response.

Germline CDR1 and CDR2: LGHDT and YNNKEL (reference sequence). The CDR3 consists of 16 residues. Trimming at V came to 1 base and at J to 8 bases, leaving 11 bases not matched to a gene. Profiling relied on immunoSEQ multiplex PCR, and the TCRdb table lists in-frame clones only, not all of them. This sample has about 150,000 clones, with 75% to 90% found just once. About this clone: The antigen is not known.

This clonotype originated in an adult in good health. The chain combines TRBV3-1 (or the pseudogene TRBV3-2) with TRBJ1-2, with TRBD1 matching 9 bases. The sample was peripheral blood, taken on day 0 of AZD1222 vaccination. CDR3 residues: CASSQAPTGGQEGYTF. The DNA for the CDR3 is TGTGCCAGCAGCCAAGCGCCAACAGGGGGCCAAGAGGGCTACACCTTC.